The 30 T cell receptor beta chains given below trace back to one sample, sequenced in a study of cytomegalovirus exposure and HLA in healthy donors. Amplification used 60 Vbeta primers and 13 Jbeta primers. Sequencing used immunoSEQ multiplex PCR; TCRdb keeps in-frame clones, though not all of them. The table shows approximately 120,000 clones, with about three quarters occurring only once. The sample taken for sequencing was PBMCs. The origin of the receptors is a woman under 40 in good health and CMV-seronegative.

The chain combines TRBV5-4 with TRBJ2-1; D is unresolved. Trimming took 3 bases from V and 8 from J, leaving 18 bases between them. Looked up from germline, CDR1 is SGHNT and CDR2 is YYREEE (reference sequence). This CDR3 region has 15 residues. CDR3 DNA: TGTGCCAGCAGCTCGGAGTACCCTTTGGTCGATGAGCAGTTCTTC. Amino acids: CASSSEYPLVDEQFF.

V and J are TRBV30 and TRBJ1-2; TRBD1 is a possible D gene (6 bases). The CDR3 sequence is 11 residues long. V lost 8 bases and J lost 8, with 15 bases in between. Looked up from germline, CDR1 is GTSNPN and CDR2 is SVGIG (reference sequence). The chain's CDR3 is CAGELTGGYTF. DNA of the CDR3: TGTGCCGGCGAGCTGACAGGCGGCTACACCTTC.

CDR3 loop: CASSLDSPSGNTIYF. The CDR3, as DNA: TGCGCCAGCAGCTTGGATAGCCCTTCTGGAAACACCATATATTTT. The gene calls are TRBV5-1 and TRBJ1-3; D not certain. The CDR3 totals 15 residues. In germline, CDR1 is SGHRS, CDR2 YFSETQ. Deletions cut 0 bases from V and 1 base from J, with 8 bases between.

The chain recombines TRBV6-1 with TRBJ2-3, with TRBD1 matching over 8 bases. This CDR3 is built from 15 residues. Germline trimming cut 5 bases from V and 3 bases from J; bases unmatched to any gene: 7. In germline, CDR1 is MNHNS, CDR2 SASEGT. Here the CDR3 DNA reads TGTGCCAGCAGTCGGACAGGGCCGACGACAGATACGCAGTATTTT. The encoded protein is CASSRTGPTTDTQYF.

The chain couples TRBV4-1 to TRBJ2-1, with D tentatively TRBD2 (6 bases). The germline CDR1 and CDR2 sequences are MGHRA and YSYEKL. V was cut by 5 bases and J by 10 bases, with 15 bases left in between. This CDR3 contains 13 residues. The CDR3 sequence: CASSFLARREQFF. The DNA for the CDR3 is TGCGCCAGCAGCTTCCTAGCGCGCAGGGAGCAGTTCTTC.

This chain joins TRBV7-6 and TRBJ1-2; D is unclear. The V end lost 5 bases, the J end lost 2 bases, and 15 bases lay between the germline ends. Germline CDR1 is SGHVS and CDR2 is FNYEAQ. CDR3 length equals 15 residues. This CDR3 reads CASSAGGQNNYGYTF. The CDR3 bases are TGTGCCAGCAGCGCAGGCGGGCAGAACAACTATGGCTACACCTTC.

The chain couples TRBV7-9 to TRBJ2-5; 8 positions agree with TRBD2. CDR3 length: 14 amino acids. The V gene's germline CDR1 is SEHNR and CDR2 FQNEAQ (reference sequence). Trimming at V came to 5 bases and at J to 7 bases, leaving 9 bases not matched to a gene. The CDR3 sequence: CASSPSGTRGTQYF. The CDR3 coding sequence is TGTGCCAGCAGCCCCTCCGGGACTAGAGGGACCCAGTACTTC.

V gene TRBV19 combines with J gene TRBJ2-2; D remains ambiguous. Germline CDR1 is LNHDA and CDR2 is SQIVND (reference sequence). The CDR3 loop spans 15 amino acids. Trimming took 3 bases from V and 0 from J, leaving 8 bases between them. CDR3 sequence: CASSMQVSNTGELFF. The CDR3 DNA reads TGTGCCAGTAGTATGCAGGTTTCGAACACCGGGGAGCTGTTTTTT.

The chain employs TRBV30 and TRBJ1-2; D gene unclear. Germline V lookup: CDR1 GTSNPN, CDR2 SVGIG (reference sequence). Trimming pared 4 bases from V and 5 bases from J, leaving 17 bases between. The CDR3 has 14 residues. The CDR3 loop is CAWIPPLRFYGYTF. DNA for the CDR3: TGTGCCTGGATTCCGCCCCTACGTTTTTATGGCTACACCTTC.

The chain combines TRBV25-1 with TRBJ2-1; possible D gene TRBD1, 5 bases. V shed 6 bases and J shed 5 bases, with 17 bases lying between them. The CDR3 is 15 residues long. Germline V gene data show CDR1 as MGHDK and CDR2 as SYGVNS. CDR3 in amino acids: CASSVGQVQDNEQFF. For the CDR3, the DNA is TGTGCCAGCAGCGTCGGGCAGGTACAGGACAATGAGCAGTTCTTC.

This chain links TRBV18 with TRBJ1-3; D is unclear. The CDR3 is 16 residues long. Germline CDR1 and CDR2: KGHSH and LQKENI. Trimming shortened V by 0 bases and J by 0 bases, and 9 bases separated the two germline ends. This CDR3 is CASSPPRANSGNTIYF. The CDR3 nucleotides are TGTGCCAGCTCACCACCGAGAGCTAACTCTGGAAACACCATATATTTT.

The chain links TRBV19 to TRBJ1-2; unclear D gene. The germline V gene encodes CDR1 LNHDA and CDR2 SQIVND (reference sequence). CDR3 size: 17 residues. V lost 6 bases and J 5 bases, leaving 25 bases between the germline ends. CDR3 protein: CASSLKYLGSTWYGYTF. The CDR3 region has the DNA TGTGCCAGTAGCCTGAAGTATCTCGGGTCAACGTGGTATGGCTACACCTTC. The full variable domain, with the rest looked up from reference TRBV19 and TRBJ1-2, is DGGITQSPKYLFRKEGQNVTLSCEQNLNHDAMYWYRQDPGQGLRLIYYSQIVNDFQKGDIAEGYSVSREKKESFPLTVTSAQKNPTAFYLCASSLKYLGSTWYGYTFGSGTRLTVV.

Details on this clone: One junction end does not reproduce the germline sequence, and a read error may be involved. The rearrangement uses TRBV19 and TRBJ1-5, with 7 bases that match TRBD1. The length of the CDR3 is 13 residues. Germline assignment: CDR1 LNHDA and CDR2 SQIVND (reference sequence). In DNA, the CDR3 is TGTGCCAGTAGTAAAGACAGGGATCAGCCCAAGCATTTT. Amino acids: CASSKDRDQPKHF. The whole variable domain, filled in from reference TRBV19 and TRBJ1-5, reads DGGITQSPKYLFRKEGQNVTLSCEQNLNHDAMYWYRQDPGQGLRLIYYSQIVNDFQKGDIAEGYSVSREKKESFPLTVTSAQKNPTAFYLCASSKDRDQPKHFGDGTRLSIL.

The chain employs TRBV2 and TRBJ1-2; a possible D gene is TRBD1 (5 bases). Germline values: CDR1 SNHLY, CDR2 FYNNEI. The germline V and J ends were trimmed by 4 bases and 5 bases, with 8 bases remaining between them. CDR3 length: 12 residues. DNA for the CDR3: TGTGCCAGCAGTGTCGGACAATATGGCTACACCTTC. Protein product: CASSVGQYGYTF.

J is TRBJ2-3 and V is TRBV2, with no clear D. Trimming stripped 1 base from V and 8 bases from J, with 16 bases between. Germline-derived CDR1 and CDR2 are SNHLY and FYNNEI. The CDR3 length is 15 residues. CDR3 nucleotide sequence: TGTGCCAGCAGTGAAGAGAGTCTACCACTGCCTACGCAGTATTTT. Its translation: CASSEESLPLPTQYF.

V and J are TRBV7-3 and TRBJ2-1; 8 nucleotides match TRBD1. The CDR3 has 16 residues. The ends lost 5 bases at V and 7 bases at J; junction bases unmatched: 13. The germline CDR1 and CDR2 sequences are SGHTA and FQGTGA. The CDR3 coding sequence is TGTGCCAGCAGCCAAGCCGGGACAGGTTACCTGAATGAGCAGTTCTTC. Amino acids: CASSQAGTGYLNEQFF.

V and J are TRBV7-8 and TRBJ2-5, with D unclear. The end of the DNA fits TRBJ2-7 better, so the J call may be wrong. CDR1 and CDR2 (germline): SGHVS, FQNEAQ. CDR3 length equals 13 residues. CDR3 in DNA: TGTGCCAGCAGCTTAGCTTTACGCTACGAGCAGTACTTC. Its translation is CASSLALRYEQYF.

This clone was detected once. For the CDR3, the DNA is TGTGCCAGCAGCCTCGACTTCAATCAGCCCCAGCATTTT. As protein: CASSLDFNQPQHF. The rearrangement links TRBV7-3 to TRBJ1-5; D is uncertain. V was clipped by 5 bases and J by 3 bases, with 8 bases between them. The CDR3 runs 13 residues. Germline CDR1 and CDR2: SGHTA and FQGTGA.

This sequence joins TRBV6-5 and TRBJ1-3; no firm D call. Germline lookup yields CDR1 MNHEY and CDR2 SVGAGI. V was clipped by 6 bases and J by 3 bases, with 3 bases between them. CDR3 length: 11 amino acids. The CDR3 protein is CASSLGNTIYF. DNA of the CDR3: TGTGCCAGCAGCCTTGGAAACACCATATATTTT.

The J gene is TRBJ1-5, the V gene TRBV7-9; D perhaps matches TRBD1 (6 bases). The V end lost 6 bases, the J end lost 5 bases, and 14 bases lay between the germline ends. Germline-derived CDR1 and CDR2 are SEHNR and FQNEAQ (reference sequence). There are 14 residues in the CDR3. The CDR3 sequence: CASSLDSSYQPQHF. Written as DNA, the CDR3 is TGTGCCAGCAGTTTGGACAGCTCCTATCAGCCCCAGCATTTT.

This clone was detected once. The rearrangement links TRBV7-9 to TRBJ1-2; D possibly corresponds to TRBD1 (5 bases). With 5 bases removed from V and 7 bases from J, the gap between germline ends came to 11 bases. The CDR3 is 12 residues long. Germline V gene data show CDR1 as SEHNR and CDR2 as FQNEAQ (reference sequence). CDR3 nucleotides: TGTGCCAGCAGCCTTACAGGTCGTGGCTACACCTTC. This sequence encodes CASSLTGRGYTF.

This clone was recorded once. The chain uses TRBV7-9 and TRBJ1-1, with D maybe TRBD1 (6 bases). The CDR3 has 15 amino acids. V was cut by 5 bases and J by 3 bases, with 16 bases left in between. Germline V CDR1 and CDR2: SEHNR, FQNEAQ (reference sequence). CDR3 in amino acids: CASSQTRGKYTEAFF. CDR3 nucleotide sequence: TGTGCCAGCAGCCAGACAAGGGGGAAGTACACTGAAGCTTTCTTT.

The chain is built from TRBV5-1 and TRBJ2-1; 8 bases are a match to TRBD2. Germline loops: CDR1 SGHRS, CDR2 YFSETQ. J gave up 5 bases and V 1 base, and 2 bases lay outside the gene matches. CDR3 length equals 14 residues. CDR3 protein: CASSLTGGHNEQFF. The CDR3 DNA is TGCGCCAGCAGCTTGACGGGGGGGCACAATGAGCAGTTCTTC.

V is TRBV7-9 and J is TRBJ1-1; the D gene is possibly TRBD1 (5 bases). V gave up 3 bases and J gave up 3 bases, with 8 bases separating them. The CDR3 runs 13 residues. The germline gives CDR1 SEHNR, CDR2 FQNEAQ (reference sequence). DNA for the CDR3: TGTGCCAGCAGCTTGCAGGGCTACACTGAAGCTTTCTTT. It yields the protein CASSLQGYTEAFF.

CDR3: CASSNQTGAYGYTF. The CDR3 region has the DNA TGTGCCAGCAGCAACCAGACAGGTGCTTATGGCTACACCTTC. The genes are TRBV7-6 and TRBJ1-2; D perhaps matches TRBD1 (6 bases). Germline-derived CDR1 and CDR2 are SGHVS and FNYEAQ. The CDR3 totals 14 residues. V dropped 5 bases and J dropped 5 bases, with 15 bases sitting between them.

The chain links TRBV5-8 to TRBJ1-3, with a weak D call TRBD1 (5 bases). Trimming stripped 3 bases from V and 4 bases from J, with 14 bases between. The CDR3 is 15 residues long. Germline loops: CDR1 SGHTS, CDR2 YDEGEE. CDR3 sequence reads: CASSYPGYAGNTIYF. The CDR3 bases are TGTGCCAGCAGCTACCCAGGGTATGCAGGAAACACCATATATTTT. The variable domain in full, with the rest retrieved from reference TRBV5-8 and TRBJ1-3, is EAGVTQSPTHLIKTRGQQATLRCSPISGHTSVYWYQQALGLGLQFLLWYDEGEERNRGNFPPRFSGRQFPNYSSELNVNALELEDSALYLCASSYPGYAGNTIYFGEGSWLTVV.

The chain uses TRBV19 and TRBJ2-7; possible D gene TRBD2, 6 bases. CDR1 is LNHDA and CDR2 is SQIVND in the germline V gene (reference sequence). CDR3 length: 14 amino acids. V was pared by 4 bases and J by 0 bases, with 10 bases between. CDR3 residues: CASSRATSSYEQYF. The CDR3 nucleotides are TGTGCCAGTAGTAGGGCGACTAGCTCCTACGAGCAGTACTTC. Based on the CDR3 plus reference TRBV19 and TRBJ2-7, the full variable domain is DGGITQSPKYLFRKEGQNVTLSCEQNLNHDAMYWYRQDPGQGLRLIYYSQIVNDFQKGDIAEGYSVSREKKESFPLTVTSAQKNPTAFYLCASSRATSSYEQYFGPGTRLTVT.

CDR3 coding DNA: TGTGCCAGCAGCTTGGAGGCGGGAGGAGCTGTGAGGCAGTTCTTC. Translating gives CASSLEAGGAVRQFF. The V gene is TRBV5-4, the J gene TRBJ2-1; the match to TRBD2 covers 8 bases. V shed 0 bases, J shed 12 bases, and the junction held 11 bases outside the gene matches. The CDR3 length is 15 residues. Per the germline V gene, CDR1 is SGHNT and CDR2 is YYREEE (reference sequence).

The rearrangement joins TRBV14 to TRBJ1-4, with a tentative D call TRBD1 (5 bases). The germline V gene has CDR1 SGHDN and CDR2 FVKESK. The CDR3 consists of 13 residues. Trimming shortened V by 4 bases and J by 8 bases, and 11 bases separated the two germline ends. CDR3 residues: CASSRGVNEKLFF. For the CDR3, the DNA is TGTGCCAGCAGCCGGGGGGTAAACGAAAAACTGTTTTTT. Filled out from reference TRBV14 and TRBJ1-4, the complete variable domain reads EAGVTQFPSHSVIEKGQTVTLRCDPISGHDNLYWYRRVMGKEIKFLLHFVKESKQDESGMPNNRFLAERTGGTYSTLKVQPAELEDSGVYFCASSRGVNEKLFFGSGTQLSVL.

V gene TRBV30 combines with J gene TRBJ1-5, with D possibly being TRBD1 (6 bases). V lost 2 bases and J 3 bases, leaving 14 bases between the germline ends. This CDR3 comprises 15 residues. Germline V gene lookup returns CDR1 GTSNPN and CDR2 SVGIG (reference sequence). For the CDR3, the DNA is TGTGCCTGGAGTCCGACAGGAGACCCCAATCAGCCCCAGCATTTT. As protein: CAWSPTGDPNQPQHF. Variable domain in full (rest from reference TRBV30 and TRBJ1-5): SQTIHQWPATLVQPVGSPLSLECTVEGTSNPNLYWYRQAAGRGLQLLFYSVGIGQISSEVPQNLSASRPQDRQFILSSKKLLLSDSGFYLCAWSPTGDPNQPQHFGDGTRLSIL.